The 5 T cell receptor beta chains presented below share a single source sample, sequenced in a study of control samples from healthy donors and cancer patients. TCRdb keeps only in-frame clones here, not all; method: immunoSEQ multiplex PCR. The sample table includes fewer than 250,000 clones. The sequencing sample was made of blood. The receptors shown here come from a woman in her 30s in good health.

This chain joins TRBV11-2 and TRBJ2-4; a weak D match, TRBD1 (6 bases). Between the trimmed V and J ends, which lost 5 bases and 6 bases, there was a span of 8 bases. CDR1 SGHAT and CDR2 FQNNGV come from the germline V gene. The CDR3 is 12 amino acids. CDR3 residues: CASSPDRNIQYF. The DNA of the CDR3 is TGTGCCAGCAGCCCGGACAGAAACATTCAGTACTTC.

The chain employs TRBV29-1 and TRBJ1-1; D gene unclear. The CDR3 is 13 residues long. Germline loops: CDR1 SQVTM, CDR2 ANQGSEA. V was clipped by 7 bases and J by 1 base, with 13 bases between them. CDR3: CSDAGKTNTEAFF. The CDR3 DNA reads as TGCAGCGACGCCGGGAAGACGAACACTGAAGCTTTCTTT. The variable domain in full, completed from reference TRBV29-1 and TRBJ1-1, reads SAVISQKPSRDICQRGTSLTIQCQVDSQVTMMFWYRQQPGQSLTLIATANQGSEATYESGFVIDKFPISRPNLTFSTLTVSNMSPEDSSIYLCSDAGKTNTEAFFGQGTRLTVV.

This chain joins TRBV27 and TRBJ1-1, with D unresolved. Trimming cost V 5 bases and J 4 bases, with 11 bases left between them. CDR3 length equals 13 residues. In germline, CDR1 is MNHEY, CDR2 SMNVEV (reference sequence). The CDR3 loop is CASSPVESTEAFF. Written as DNA, the CDR3 is TGTGCCAGCAGTCCTGTAGAAAGCACTGAAGCTTTCTTT.

The chain combines TRBV28 with TRBJ2-7; D remains ambiguous. Between the trimmed V and J ends, which lost 2 bases and 4 bases, there was a span of 9 bases. The CDR3 runs 13 residues. Looked up from germline, CDR1 is MDHEN and CDR2 is SYDVKM. The CDR3 nucleotides read TGTGCCAGCAGTTTACACAGCCATTACGAGCAGTACTTC. Encoded protein: CASSLHSHYEQYF. The complete variable domain, with remaining parts taken from reference TRBV28 and TRBJ2-7, reads DVKVTQSSRYLVKRTGEKVFLECVQDMDHENMFWYRQDPGLGLRLIYFSYDVKMKEKGDIPEGYSVSREKKERFSLILESASTNQTSMYLCASSLHSHYEQYFGPGTRLTVT.

The V and J genes are TRBV10-3 and TRBJ1-2; tentative D call: TRBD1 (6 bases). The CDR3 is made up of 14 amino acids. V gave up 7 bases and J gave up 1 base, with 13 bases separating them. Looked up from germline, CDR1 is ENHRY and CDR2 is SYGVKD. The CDR3 spells CAITSTGFNYGYTF. CDR3 nucleotides: TGTGCCATCACATCGACAGGTTTTAACTATGGCTACACCTTC.